This T cell receptor (beta chain) derives from a study of cytomegalovirus exposure and HLA in healthy donors. 60 Vbeta and 13 Jbeta primers were used in PCR. Produced via immunoSEQ multiplex PCR; TCRdb's table is partial and in-frame only. Here the sample spans fewer than 250,000 clones, 81% being singletons. The ends lost 4 bases at V and 9 bases at J; junction bases unmatched: 4. The germline V gene encodes CDR1 SGHAT and CDR2 FQNNGV. This CDR3 contains 14 residues. The sequence derives from a man younger than 35 in good health and CMV-seronegative. The chain employs TRBV11-2 and TRBJ1-6; 9 bases are shared with TRBD1. The source material was PBMCs. The DNA for the CDR3 is TGTGCCAGCAGCTCCACAGGGGGCAGTTCACCCCTCCACTTT. Translated: CASSSTGGSSPLHF.